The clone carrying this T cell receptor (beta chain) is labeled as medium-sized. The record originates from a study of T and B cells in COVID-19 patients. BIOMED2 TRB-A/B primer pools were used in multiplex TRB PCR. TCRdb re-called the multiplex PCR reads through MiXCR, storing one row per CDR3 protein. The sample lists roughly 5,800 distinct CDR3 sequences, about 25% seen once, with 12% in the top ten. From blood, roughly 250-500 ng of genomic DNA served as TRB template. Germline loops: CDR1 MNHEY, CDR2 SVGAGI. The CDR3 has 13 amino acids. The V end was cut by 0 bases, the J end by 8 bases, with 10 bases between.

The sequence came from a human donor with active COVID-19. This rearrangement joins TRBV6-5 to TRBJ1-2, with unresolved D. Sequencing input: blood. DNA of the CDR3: TGTGCCAGCAGTTACTCAGGGCTGGGAGGCTACACCTTC. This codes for CASSYSGLGGYTF.